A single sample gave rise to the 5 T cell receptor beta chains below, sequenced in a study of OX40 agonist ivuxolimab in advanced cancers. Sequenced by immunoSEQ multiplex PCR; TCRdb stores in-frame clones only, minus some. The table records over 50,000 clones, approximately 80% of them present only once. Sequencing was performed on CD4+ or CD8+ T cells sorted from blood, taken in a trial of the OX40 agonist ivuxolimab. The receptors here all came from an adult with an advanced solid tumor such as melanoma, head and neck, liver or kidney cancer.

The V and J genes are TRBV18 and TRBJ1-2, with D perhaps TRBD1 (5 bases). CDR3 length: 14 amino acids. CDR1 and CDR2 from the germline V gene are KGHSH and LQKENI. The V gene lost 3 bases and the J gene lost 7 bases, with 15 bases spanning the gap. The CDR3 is CASSPGAGRLGYTF. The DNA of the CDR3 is TGTGCCAGCTCACCTGGGGCGGGGAGGCTTGGCTACACCTTC.

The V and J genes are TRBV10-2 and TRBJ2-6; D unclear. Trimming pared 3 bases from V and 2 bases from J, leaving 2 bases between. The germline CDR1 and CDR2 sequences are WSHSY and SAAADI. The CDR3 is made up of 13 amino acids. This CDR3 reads CASSDAGANVLTF. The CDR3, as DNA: TGCGCCAGCAGTGACGCTGGGGCCAACGTCCTGACTTTC.

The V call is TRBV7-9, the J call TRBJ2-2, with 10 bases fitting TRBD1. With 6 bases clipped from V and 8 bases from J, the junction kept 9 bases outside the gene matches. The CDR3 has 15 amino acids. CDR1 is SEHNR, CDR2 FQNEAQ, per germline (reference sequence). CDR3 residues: CASSSDRGTTGELFF. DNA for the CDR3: TGTGCCAGCAGTTCGGACAGGGGGACTACGGGGGAGCTGTTTTTT.

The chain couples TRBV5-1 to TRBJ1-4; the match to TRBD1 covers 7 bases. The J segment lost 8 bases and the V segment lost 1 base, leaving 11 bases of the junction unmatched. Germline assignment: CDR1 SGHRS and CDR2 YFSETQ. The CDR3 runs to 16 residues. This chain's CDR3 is CASSLFLSGGEEKLFF. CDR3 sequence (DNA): TGCGCCAGCAGCTTGTTTCTTTCAGGGGGAGAGGAAAAACTGTTTTTT.

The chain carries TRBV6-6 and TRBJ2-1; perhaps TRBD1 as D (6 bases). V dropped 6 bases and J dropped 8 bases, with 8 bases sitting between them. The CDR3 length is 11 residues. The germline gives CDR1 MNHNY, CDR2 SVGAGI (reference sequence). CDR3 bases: TGTGCCAGCAGCCCAGGGGATGAGCAGTTCTTC. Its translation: CASSPGDEQFF.